A selection of T cell receptor beta chains follows, all from one sample in a study of cytomegalovirus exposure and HLA in healthy donors. Measured with immunoSEQ multiplex PCR; TCRdb has only the in-frame clones, and not every one. The sample lists about 70,000 clones, 60% to 80% occurring once. The source material was PBMCs. These receptors all stem from a girl aged 10-17 years in good health and CMV-seropositive. The CDR3 runs from the conserved cysteine through the conserved F or W. D genes are given only for firm matches. A row's size may be missing; if present it is once, few, many or a size class.

>TRBD1|TRBJ1-3|TRBV2|NA
CASSEQGTGAGNTIYF
TGTGCCAGCAGTGAACAGGGGACAGGGGCTGGAAACACCATATATTTT
>TRBD2|TRBJ2-7|TRBV29-1|NA
CSVQHGRNEQYF
TGCAGCGTTCAACACGGGAGGAACGAGCAGTACTTC
>NA|TRBJ2-3|TRBV5-1|NA
CASSLGALLTTDTQYF
TGCGCCAGCAGCTTGGGGGCCCTCCTTACTACAGATACGCAGTATTTT
>TRBD1|TRBJ1-5|TRBV2|NA
CASSGQGAGQPQHF
TGTGCCAGCAGTGGCCAGGGGGCAGGTCAGCCCCAGCATTTT
>TRBD1|TRBJ2-7|TRBV30|NA
CAWRRGQGSYEQYF
TGTGCCTGGAGGAGGGGACAGGGGTCCTACGAGCAGTACTTC
>NA|TRBJ2-7|TRBV6-5|once
CASSPTPSGEQYF
TGTGCCAGCAGCCCCACCCCATCGGGGGAGCAGTACTTC
>NA|TRBJ2-5|TRBV4-2|NA
CASSPGQPRGETQYF
TGTGCCAGCAGCCCCGGGCAGCCAAGGGGGGAGACCCAGTACTTC
>NA|TRBJ1-5|TRBV5-6|few
CASSLYRGNQPQHF
TGTGCCAGCAGCCTCTACAGGGGCAATCAGCCCCAGCATTTT
>TRBD1|TRBJ1-1|TRBV27|few
CASVGQGRLNTEAFF
TGTGCCAGCGTCGGACAGGGGCGACTGAACACTGAAGCTTTCTTT
>TRBD1|TRBJ2-2|TRBV27|NA
CASSADRGSGELFF
TGTGCCAGCAGTGCCGACAGGGGTTCCGGGGAGCTGTTTTTT
>TRBD2|TRBJ2-5|TRBV11-2|NA
CASSLTSGVGETQYF
TGTGCCAGCAGCTTAACTAGCGGGGTAGGAGAGACCCAGTACTTC
>NA|TRBJ2-1|TRBV9|NA
CASSPSLGTLIPEWGEQFF
TGTGCCAGCAGCCCCAGCTTGGGGACTCTAATCCCGGAATGGGGTGAGCAGTTCTTC
>NA|TRBJ2-5|TRBV6-5|NA
CASSGGLHQETQYF
TGTGCCAGCAGTGGAGGACTGCACCAAGAGACCCAGTACTTC
>TRBD1|TRBJ1-2|TRBV7-8|NA
CASSFRQGYGYTF
TGTGCCAGCAGCTTCAGACAGGGGTATGGCTACACCTTC
>NA|TRBJ1-1|TRBV9|NA
CASSVDSAAGVYTEAFF
TGTGCCAGCAGCGTAGACTCTGCGGCAGGGGTTTATACTGAAGCTTTCTTT
>NA|TRBJ1-5|TRBV7-6|NA
CASSLTGARGSQPQHF
TGTGCCAGCAGCTTAACGGGAGCCCGGGGGAGTCAGCCCCAGCATTTT
>NA|TRBJ2-1|TRBV14|NA
CASSQVSGEQFF
TGTGCCAGCAGCCAAGTGTCGGGTGAGCAGTTCTTC
>NA|TRBJ2-7|TRBV4-2|once
CASSQEIGAYEQYF
TGTGCCAGCAGCCAAGAAATAGGGGCCTACGAGCAGTACTTC
>NA|TRBJ1-5|TRBV4-1|NA
CASSQTVVQYQPQHF
TGCGCCAGCAGCCAAACGGTTGTGCAATATCAGCCCCAGCATTTT
>TRBD2|TRBJ2-3|TRBV10-3|few
CASSGTSTDTQYF
TGTGCCAGTAGCGGGACCTCCACAGATACGCAGTATTTT
>NA|TRBJ1-1|TRBV9|once
CASSVGAGTEAFF
TGTGCCAGCAGCGTAGGGGCAGGCACTGAAGCTTTCTTT
>NA|TRBJ1-1|TRBV4-1|NA
CASSQVKRSLNTEAFF
TGCGCCAGCAGCCAAGTGAAACGGTCCTTGAACACTGAAGCTTTCTTT
>TRBD2|TRBJ2-7|TRBV6-1|NA
CASRLASGSYEQYF
TGTGCCAGCAGATTGGCTAGCGGATCCTACGAGCAGTACTTC
>NA|TRBJ1-5|TRBV27|once
CASNQAGGQPQHF
TGTGCCAGCAATCAGGCTGGAGGTCAGCCCCAGCATTTT
>TRBD1|TRBJ2-5|TRBV20-1|NA
CSATQGGTQYF
TGCAGTGCTACACAGGGGGGGACCCAGTACTTC
>NA|TRBJ1-2|TRBV29-1|once
CSVEYQYGYTF
TGCAGCGTTGAGTACCAGTATGGCTACACCTTC
>NA|TRBJ1-1|TRBV4-1|NA
CASSQDEGGVNTEAFF
TGCGCCAGCAGCCAAGATGAGGGAGGGGTAAACACTGAAGCTTTCTTT
>TRBD1|TRBJ1-2|TRBV7-9|NA
CASSAGQGNYGYTF
TGTGCCAGCAGCGCCGGACAGGGTAACTATGGCTACACCTTC
>NA|TRBJ2-7|TRBV27|NA
CATSNRASGYEQYF
TGTGCCACCAGCAACAGGGCTAGCGGCTACGAGCAGTACTTC